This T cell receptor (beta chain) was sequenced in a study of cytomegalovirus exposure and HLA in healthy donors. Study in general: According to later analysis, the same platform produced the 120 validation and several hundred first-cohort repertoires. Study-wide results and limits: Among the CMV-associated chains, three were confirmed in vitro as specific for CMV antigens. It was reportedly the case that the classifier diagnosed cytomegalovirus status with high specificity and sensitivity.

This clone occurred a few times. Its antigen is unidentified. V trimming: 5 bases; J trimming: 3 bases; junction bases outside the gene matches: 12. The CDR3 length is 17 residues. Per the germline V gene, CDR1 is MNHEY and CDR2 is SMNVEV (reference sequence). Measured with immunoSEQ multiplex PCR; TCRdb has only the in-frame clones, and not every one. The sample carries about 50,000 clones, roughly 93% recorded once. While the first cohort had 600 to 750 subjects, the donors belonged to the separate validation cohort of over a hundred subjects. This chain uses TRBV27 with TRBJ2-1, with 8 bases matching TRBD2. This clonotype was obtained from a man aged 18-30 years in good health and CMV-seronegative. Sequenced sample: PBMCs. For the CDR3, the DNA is TGTGCCAGCAGTCCTACGGGAACTAGCGGAGTCTACAATGAGCAGTTCTTC. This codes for CASSPTGTSGVYNEQFF.